Following are 2 T cell receptor beta chains from one sample sequenced in a study of regulatory T cells in long-lasting Graves disease. Described time point: persistent/refractory GD, antithyroid drugs over 5 years with positive TRAb. Scientists built the TCR library using RNA that was extracted from PBMCs. Arm-PCR of CDR3 regions and iRepertoire HTBI primers were the basis on which TCR beta libraries were built. TCRdb analysed the multiplex PCR reads with MiXCR anew, one entry per CDR3 protein. The sample shows fewer than 550,000 distinct CDR3 sequences, roughly 21% of them seen only once. The source was peripheral blood mononuclear cells (PBMCs), collected when the disease was refractory, from a patient treated with antithyroid drugs. The receptor source for this set is a female donor with Graves disease.

This clonotype has at least ten counts. The chain couples TRBV30 to TRBJ2-5, with unresolved D. Trimming cost V 0 bases and J 5 bases, with 7 bases left between them. CDR1 is GTSNPN, CDR2 SVGIG, per germline (reference sequence). The CDR3 sequence is 12 residues long. The CDR3 sequence is CAWSVNEETQYF. CDR3 coding DNA: TGTGCCTGGAGTGTAAACGAGGAGACCCAGTACTTC.

Turning to this clonotype: Germline and junction disagree at one end, which may indicate a read error. This sequence joins TRBV6-9 and TRBJ2-3; D is ambiguous. Germline assignment: CDR1 MNHGY and CDR2 SVAAGI. The CDR3 spans 13 residues. CDR3 nucleotides: TGCGCCAGCAGTAGCAGTGATGGGGATACGCAGTATTTT. Its protein product is CASSSSDGDTQYF.